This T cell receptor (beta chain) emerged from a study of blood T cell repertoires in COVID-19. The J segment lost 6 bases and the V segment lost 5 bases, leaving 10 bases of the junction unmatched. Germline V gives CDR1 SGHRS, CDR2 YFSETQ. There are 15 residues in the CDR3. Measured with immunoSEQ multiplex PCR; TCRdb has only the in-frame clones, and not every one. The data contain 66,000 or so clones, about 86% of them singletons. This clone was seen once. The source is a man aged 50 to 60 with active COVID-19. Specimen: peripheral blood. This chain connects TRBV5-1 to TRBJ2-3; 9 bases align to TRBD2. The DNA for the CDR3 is TGCGCCAGCAGTCTAGCGGGATCCTTCGGCGATACGCAGTATTTT. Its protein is CASSLAGSFGDTQYF.